This T cell receptor (beta chain) was sequenced during a study of cytomegalovirus exposure and HLA in healthy donors. Every donor was a healthy person donating bone marrow. Primers included in the PCR were 60 Vbeta and 13 Jbeta primers. Sequencing used immunoSEQ multiplex PCR; TCRdb keeps in-frame clones, though not all of them. The sample holds 65,000 to 85,000 clones; approximately 84% are singletons and the top ten take 2% to 3%. Whole-study findings and limits: Accurate predictions that matched the HLA-A and HLA-B alleles of most subjects were reportedly made from TCR beta sequences. The investigators catalogued 180 or so TCR beta chains as cytomegalovirus-associated. An analysis that was carried out later associated some 17,000 TCR beta sequences with HLA alleles at 0.05 false discovery rate.

Note on this clone: The antigen is not known.

This sequence was found in a woman aged 45-59 years in good health and CMV-seronegative. Sequenced: PBMCs.

As DNA, the CDR3 is TGTGCCAGCAGCTTGGAGACTAGCCCTACAGCCGCAGATACGCAGTATTTT. Its protein is CASSLETSPTAADTQYF. The genes are TRBV5-6 and TRBJ2-3, with 7 bases fitting TRBD2. The ends lost 0 bases at V and 4 bases at J; junction bases unmatched: 11. The CDR3 length is 17 residues. CDR1 and CDR2 from the germline V gene are SGHDT and YYEEEE.